A single sample is the source of the 18 T cell receptor beta chains below, sequenced in a study of blood T cell repertoires in COVID-19. Only in-frame clones appear in the TCRdb table, and some are missing; sequencing was by immunoSEQ multiplex PCR. The table lists about 140,000 clones, over 70% of them singletons. Sequencing was carried out using PBMCs or T cells enriched from blood (not recorded which). These receptors came from a man aged 55 to 70 who had recovered from COVID-19.

This chain connects TRBV30 to TRBJ1-6, with D perhaps matching TRBD1 (5 bases). There are 15 residues in the CDR3. V gave up 3 bases and J gave up 8 bases, with 17 bases separating them. Germline V gives CDR1 GTSNPN, CDR2 SVGIG (reference sequence). The DNA for the CDR3 is TGTGCCTGGAGAGAGGCGGGGGGGATTTATTCACCCCTCCACTTT. It specifies CAWREAGGIYSPLHF.

This chain connects TRBV5-1 to TRBJ1-1, with D possibly matching TRBD1 (6 bases). This CDR3 region has 14 residues. The germline CDR1 and CDR2 sequences are SGHRS and YFSETQ. Deletions cut 1 base from V and 5 bases from J, with 12 bases between. CDR3 residues: CASSLSAGVTEAFF. The CDR3 DNA follows: TGCGCCAGCAGCTTGTCCGCAGGGGTGACTGAAGCTTTCTTT.

The CDR3 spells CASSYSVPGGGEQYF. CDR3 coding DNA: TGTGCCAGCAGTTACTCGGTTCCGGGGGGCGGCGAGCAGTACTTC. The rearrangement joins TRBV6-5 to TRBJ2-7; D is possibly TRBD2 (7 bases). The CDR3 length is 15 residues. Germline V gene sequence: CDR1 MNHEY, CDR2 SVGAGI. The V end lost 0 bases, the J end lost 6 bases, and 15 bases lay between the germline ends.

This chain uses TRBV19 with TRBJ2-5, with 10 bases matching TRBD2. The CDR3 has 18 amino acids. Germline CDR1 LNHDA, CDR2 SQIVND (reference sequence). V shed 0 bases, J shed 5 bases, and the junction held 12 bases outside the gene matches. The CDR3 is CASSIDPVGAGGLETQYF. DNA for the CDR3: TGTGCCAGTAGTATAGATCCGGTAGGAGCGGGGGGGCTGGAGACCCAGTACTTC.

The chain is built from TRBV19 and TRBJ1-2; 7 bases align to TRBD1. Germline assignment: CDR1 LNHDA and CDR2 SQIVND (reference sequence). With V trimmed by 6 bases and J by 3 bases, 10 bases remained unmatched. CDR3 size: 15 residues. The CDR3 DNA sequence: TGTGCCAGTAGCTTGACAGGGAACACATACTATGGCTACACCTTC. This sequence encodes CASSLTGNTYYGYTF.

In the case of this clone: Distinct nucleotide sequences in the sample also encode this CDR3. The chain recombines TRBV5-5 with TRBJ2-7, with 7 positions matching TRBD1. Per the germline V gene, CDR1 is SGHKS and CDR2 is YYEKEE (reference sequence). Trimming took 0 bases from V and 5 from J; bases not matched to a gene: 5. The CDR3 sequence is 14 residues long. CDR3 bases: TGTGCCAGCAGCTTGGTGGTAGGGGGCGACGAGCAGTACTTC. Its protein product is CASSLVVGGDEQYF.

The count of this clone is one. J is TRBJ2-7 and V is TRBV28; D perhaps matches TRBD1 (6 bases). Germline V gene sequence: CDR1 MDHEN, CDR2 SYDVKM. This CDR3 is built from 16 residues. V shed 5 bases and J shed 2 bases, with 19 bases lying between them. The CDR3 loop reads CASSPFATGTTYEQYF. DNA of the CDR3: TGTGCCAGCAGTCCCTTCGCGACAGGTACCACCTACGAGCAGTACTTC. The full variable domain, its missing parts supplied by reference TRBV28 and TRBJ2-7, is DVKVTQSSRYLVKRTGEKVFLECVQDMDHENMFWYRQDPGLGLRLIYFSYDVKMKEKGDIPEGYSVSREKKERFSLILESASTNQTSMYLCASSPFATGTTYEQYFGPGTRLTVT.

The V and J genes are TRBV7-9 and TRBJ1-2, with a tentative D call TRBD1 (5 bases). Germline V lookup: CDR1 SEHNR, CDR2 FQNEAQ (reference sequence). The CDR3 runs 13 residues. V was trimmed by 5 bases and J by 4 bases, leaving 11 bases between them. The CDR3 spells CASSLRVIYGYTF. The CDR3 coding sequence is TGTGCCAGCAGCCTCAGGGTCATCTATGGCTACACCTTC.

The rearrangement links TRBV27 to TRBJ2-6; possible D gene TRBD2, 7 bases. Germline CDR1 MNHEY, CDR2 SMNVEV (reference sequence). The V end lost 3 bases, the J end lost 5 bases, and 23 bases lay between the germline ends. CDR3 size: 19 residues. CDR3 DNA sequence: TGTGCCAGCAGTTTCTTGAGGGGGGGCCAAACTAGTAGGGCCAACGTCCTGACTTTC. It specifies CASSFLRGGQTSRANVLTF.

The chain has TRBV12-3 or TRBV12-4 and TRBJ2-7; D call uncertain. With 4 bases removed from V and 9 bases from J, the gap between germline ends came to 13 bases. The CDR3 has 12 amino acids. The CDR3: CASSSDSMGQYF. In DNA, the CDR3 is TGTGCCAGCAGTTCCGACTCAATGGGGCAGTACTTC.

The gene calls are TRBV7-8 and TRBJ1-2; D ambiguous. CDR1 is SGHVS and CDR2 is FQNEAQ in the germline V gene. This CDR3 spans 12 amino acids. The V and J ends lost 3 bases and 4 bases respectively, with 6 bases between them. The CDR3 region has the DNA TGTGCCAGCAGCTTGGGAGTCTATGGCTACACCTTC. This sequence encodes CASSLGVYGYTF.

The chain joins TRBV28 to TRBJ1-2, with D unresolved. This CDR3 spans 14 amino acids. The V end was cut by 5 bases, the J end by 5 bases, with 15 bases between. CDR1 MDHEN and CDR2 SYDVKM come from the germline V gene. CDR3 region: CASSQVQRKYGYTF. CDR3 sequence (DNA): TGTGCCAGCAGTCAAGTACAGCGGAAATATGGCTACACCTTC.

Here the CDR3 reads CAGSRDSNYGYTF. CDR3 bases: TGTGCCGGGTCCCGGGACAGCAACTATGGCTACACCTTC. The chain combines TRBV5-4 with TRBJ1-2, with TRBD1 matching 7 bases. The V gene's germline CDR1 is SGHNT and CDR2 YYREEE (reference sequence). J gave up 2 bases and V 10 bases, and 8 bases lay outside the gene matches. This CDR3 has 13 residues.

The chain uses TRBV20-1 and TRBJ2-7; 12 positions agree with TRBD2. The CDR3 is 15 residues long. Germline loops: CDR1 DFQATT, CDR2 SNEGSKA (reference sequence). Germline trimming cut 3 bases from V and 1 base from J; bases unmatched to any gene: 4. CDR3 region: CSASAGLAGSYEQYF. In nucleotides, the CDR3 is TGCAGTGCTAGTGCCGGACTAGCGGGGTCCTACGAGCAGTACTTC.

This chain joins TRBV28 and TRBJ2-3, with TRBD2 matching over 10 bases. Germline CDR1 MDHEN, CDR2 SYDVKM. Trimming removed 2 bases from V and 5 bases from J; junction bases left unmatched: 4. This CDR3 comprises 15 residues. DNA of the CDR3: TGTGCCAGCAGTTTACCTAGCGGGAGCTTAGATACGCAGTATTTT. Translation: CASSLPSGSLDTQYF.

CDR3 nucleotides: TGTGCCAGCGGACAGGGGTTTAACTACGAGCAGTACTTC. It codes for CASGQGFNYEQYF. V is TRBV19 and J is TRBJ2-7; 9 bases line up with TRBD1. Losses at the gene ends were 9 bases for V and 3 bases for J; bases not matched to a gene: 6. This CDR3 has 13 amino acids. Germline values: CDR1 LNHDA, CDR2 SQIVND (reference sequence).

This clone was seen more than once but under ten times. J is TRBJ2-7 and V is TRBV7-8; 8 positions match TRBD1. The CDR3 runs 15 residues. Germline lookup yields CDR1 SGHVS and CDR2 FQNEAQ. J lost 0 bases, V lost 0 bases, and 1 base had no gene match. CDR3 nucleotide sequence: TGTGCCAGCAGCTTAGCCGGGACAGGCTCCTACGAGCAGTACTTC. Amino acid sequence: CASSLAGTGSYEQYF.

The rearrangement joins TRBV28 to TRBJ2-7, with 11 bases aligning to TRBD2. CDR3 length: 15 residues. V lost 6 bases, J lost 7 bases, and 11 bases stayed unmatched. Germline CDR1 is MDHEN and CDR2 is SYDVKM. The CDR3 DNA follows: TGTGCCAGCAGGGTAGCGGGAGGGCCCACGGGTGAGCAGTACTTC. Translation gives CASRVAGGPTGEQYF.